This T cell receptor beta chain was captured by sequencing in a study of blood T cells in healthy people across ages. Whole-study results and caveats: Naive CD4+ cell counts and diversity both ran higher in long-lived than in aged donors. Per million T cells, TCR beta diversity dropped roughly linearly as age increased. CMV status of donors was not determined, possibly confounding expanded clonotype changes.

Combining a sample-barcoded 5' primer with a J-beta primer mix, a second PCR ran for 7 to 11 cycles. Each CDR3 protein gets one entry after TCRdb re-called the 5' RACE reads with MiXCR. This sample has about 810,000 distinct CDR3 sequences, with about 37% found just once. On this clonotype: The antigen is not known.

With 6 bases removed from V and 0 bases from J, the gap between germline ends came to 5 bases. This CDR3 is built from 11 residues. Germline V gene lookup returns CDR1 DFQATT and CDR2 SNEGSKA (reference sequence). The TCR originated in a man younger than 30 in good health. The chain joins TRBV20-1 to TRBJ2-5, with D uncertain. What was sequenced was blood. The CDR3 loop reads CSAGHQETQYF. Written as DNA, the CDR3 is TGCAGTGCAGGGCACCAAGAGACCCAGTACTTC.